Following are 8 T cell receptor beta chains from one sample sequenced in a study of blood T cell repertoires in COVID-19. Profiling relied on immunoSEQ multiplex PCR, and the TCRdb table lists in-frame clones only, not all of them. The sample lists about 380,000 clones, 85% occurring once. Sequences were obtained from peripheral blood. The receptors were sampled from a woman in her late teens or twenties with acute or convalescent COVID-19.

This clone was seen ten or more times. This sequence joins TRBV9 and TRBJ1-2; 10 bases align to TRBD1. V shed 4 bases, J shed 5 bases, and the junction held 14 bases outside the gene matches. The germline V gene encodes CDR1 SGDLS and CDR2 YYNGEE. The CDR3 is made up of 17 amino acids. The CDR3 nucleotides read TGTGCCAGCAGCTCCGACCCCGGGACAGGGGACCTTTATGGCTACACCTTC. Translating it yields CASSSDPGTGDLYGYTF.

The chain employs TRBV19 and TRBJ2-5, with D possibly being TRBD1 (5 bases). The V end lost 3 bases, the J end lost 1 base, and 9 bases lay between the germline ends. The CDR3 spans 14 residues. From germline, CDR1 is LNHDA and CDR2 SQIVND (reference sequence). The CDR3 DNA reads as TGTGCCAGTAGTATGGATAGGGGCCAAGAGACCCAGTACTTC. Encoded protein: CASSMDRGQETQYF.

The rearrangement joins TRBV18 to TRBJ1-1; a possible D gene is TRBD1 (5 bases). The CDR3 is 13 residues long. V was pared by 9 bases and J by 1 base, with 12 bases between. From germline, CDR1 is KGHSH and CDR2 LQKENI. The CDR3 spells CASQQDKNTEAFF. In DNA form, the CDR3 reads TGTGCCAGTCAACAGGACAAGAACACTGAAGCTTTCTTT.

This clone was seen only a few times. The V gene is TRBV30, the J gene TRBJ2-2, with no clear D. Germline values: CDR1 GTSNPN, CDR2 SVGIG (reference sequence). Trimming pared 1 base from V and 4 bases from J, leaving 7 bases between. This CDR3 region has 13 residues. The CDR3 nucleotides read TGTGCCTGGAGTGGGAGTCGCACCGGGGAGCTGTTTTTT. Translation gives CAWSGSRTGELFF. Drawing the rest from reference TRBV30 and TRBJ2-2, the complete variable domain is SQTIHQWPATLVQPVGSPLSLECTVEGTSNPNLYWYRQAAGRGLQLLFYSVGIGQISSEVPQNLSASRPQDRQFILSSKKLLLSDSGFYLCAWSGSRTGELFFGEGSRLTVL.

This chain connects TRBV28 to TRBJ1-1, with 7 positions matching TRBD1. J was trimmed by 4 bases and V by 5 bases; bases with no gene match: 7. This CDR3 has 14 residues. Germline V lookup: CDR1 MDHEN, CDR2 SYDVKM. DNA for the CDR3: TGTGCCAGCAGTCTACAGGGGAGGACCACTGAAGCTTTCTTT. Translating it yields CASSLQGRTTEAFF.

V gene TRBV24-1 combines with J gene TRBJ1-2, with D possibly matching TRBD1 (6 bases). The V gene's germline CDR1 is KGHDR and CDR2 SFDVKD. CDR3 length: 14 amino acids. Between the trimmed V and J ends, which lost 3 bases and 4 bases, there was a span of 11 bases. This CDR3 reads CATSDLDSTYGYTF. The CDR3, as DNA: TGTGCCACCAGTGATCTGGACAGTACCTATGGCTACACCTTC.

V and J are TRBV19 and TRBJ1-5; no clear D gene. Germline assignment: CDR1 LNHDA and CDR2 SQIVND (reference sequence). Trimming removed 6 bases from V and 2 bases from J, with 14 bases in between. The CDR3 spans 15 residues. This chain's CDR3 is CASSYSLEGNQPQHF. The DNA for the CDR3 is TGTGCCAGTAGCTATAGTCTGGAGGGCAATCAGCCCCAGCATTTT.

A few counts support this clone. The rearrangement joins TRBV7-3 to TRBJ2-2, with D possibly matching TRBD1 (5 bases). Trimming removed 4 bases at V and 0 bases at J, with 15 bases between. This CDR3 spans 17 amino acids. The V gene's germline CDR1 is SGHTA and CDR2 FQGTGA. In DNA, the CDR3 is TGTGCCAGCAGCTCAGGGCCGACAGAGTCGAACACCGGGGAGCTGTTTTTT. This translates into CASSSGPTESNTGELFF.